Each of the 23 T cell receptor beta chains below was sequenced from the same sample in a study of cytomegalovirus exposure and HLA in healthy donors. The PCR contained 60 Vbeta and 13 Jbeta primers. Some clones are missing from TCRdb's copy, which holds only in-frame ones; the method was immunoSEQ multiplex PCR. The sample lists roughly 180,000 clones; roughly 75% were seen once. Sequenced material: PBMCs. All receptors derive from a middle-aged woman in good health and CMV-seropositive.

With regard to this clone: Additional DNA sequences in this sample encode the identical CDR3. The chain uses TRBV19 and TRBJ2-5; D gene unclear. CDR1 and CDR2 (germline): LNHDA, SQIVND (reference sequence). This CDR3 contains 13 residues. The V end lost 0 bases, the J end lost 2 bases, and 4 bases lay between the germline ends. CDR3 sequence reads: CASSIDRQETQYF. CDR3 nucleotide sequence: TGTGCCAGTAGTATAGACAGGCAAGAGACCCAGTACTTC.

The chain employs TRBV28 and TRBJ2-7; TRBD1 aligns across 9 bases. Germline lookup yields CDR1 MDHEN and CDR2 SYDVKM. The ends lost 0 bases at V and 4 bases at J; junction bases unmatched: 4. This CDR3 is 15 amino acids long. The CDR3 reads CASSLWDRGPYEQYF. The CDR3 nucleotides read TGTGCCAGCAGTTTATGGGACAGGGGACCTTACGAGCAGTACTTC. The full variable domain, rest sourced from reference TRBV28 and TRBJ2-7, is DVKVTQSSRYLVKRTGEKVFLECVQDMDHENMFWYRQDPGLGLRLIYFSYDVKMKEKGDIPEGYSVSREKKERFSLILESASTNQTSMYLCASSLWDRGPYEQYFGPGTRLTVT.

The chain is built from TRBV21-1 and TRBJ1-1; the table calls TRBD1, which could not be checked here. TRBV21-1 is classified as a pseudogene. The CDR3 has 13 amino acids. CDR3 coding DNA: TGTGCCACCGGGACAGGGCCGAACACTGAAGCTTTCTTT. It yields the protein CATGTGPNTEAFF.

The CDR3 spells CATSRGGPNQPQHF. Here the CDR3 DNA reads TGTGCCACCAGCAGGGGGGGACCGAATCAGCCCCAGCATTTT. The gene calls are TRBV15 and TRBJ1-5; TRBD1 might be the D (5 bases). CDR3 length: 14 residues. Trimming cost V 3 bases and J 4 bases, with 10 bases left between them. Germline V gene lookup returns CDR1 LNHNV and CDR2 YYDKDF (reference sequence).

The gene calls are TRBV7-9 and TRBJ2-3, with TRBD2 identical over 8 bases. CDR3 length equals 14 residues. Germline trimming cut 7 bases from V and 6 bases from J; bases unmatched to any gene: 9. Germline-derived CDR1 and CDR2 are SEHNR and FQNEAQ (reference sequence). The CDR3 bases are TGTGCCAGCAAACGGAGCGGGAGTGGTGATACGCAGTATTTT. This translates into CASKRSGSGDTQYF.

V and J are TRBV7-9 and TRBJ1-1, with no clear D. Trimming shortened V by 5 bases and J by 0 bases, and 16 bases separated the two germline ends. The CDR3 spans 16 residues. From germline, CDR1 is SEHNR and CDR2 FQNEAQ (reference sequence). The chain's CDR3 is CASSLPADTLNTEAFF. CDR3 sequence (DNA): TGTGCCAGCAGCCTTCCAGCGGATACCCTGAACACTGAAGCTTTCTTT.

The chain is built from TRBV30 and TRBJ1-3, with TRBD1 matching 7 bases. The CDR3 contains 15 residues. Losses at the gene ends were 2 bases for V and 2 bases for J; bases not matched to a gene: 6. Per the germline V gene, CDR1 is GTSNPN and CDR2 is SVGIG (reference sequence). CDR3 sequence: CAWSRTGVAGNTIYF. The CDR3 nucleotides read TGTGCCTGGAGTCGGACAGGCGTTGCTGGAAACACCATATATTTT.

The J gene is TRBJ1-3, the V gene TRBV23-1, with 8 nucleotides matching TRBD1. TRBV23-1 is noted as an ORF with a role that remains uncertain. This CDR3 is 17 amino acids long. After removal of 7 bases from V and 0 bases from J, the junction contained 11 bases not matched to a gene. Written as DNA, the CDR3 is TGCGCCAGCACTGGACAGGGTGGGACCTTCTCTGGAAACACCATATATTTT. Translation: CASTGQGGTFSGNTIYF.

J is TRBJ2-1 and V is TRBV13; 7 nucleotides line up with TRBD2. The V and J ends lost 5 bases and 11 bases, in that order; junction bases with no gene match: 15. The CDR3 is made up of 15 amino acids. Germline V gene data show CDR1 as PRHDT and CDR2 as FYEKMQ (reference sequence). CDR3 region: CASSTWGGRVVKQFF. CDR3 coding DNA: TGTGCCAGCAGCACGTGGGGAGGGCGGGTAGTGAAGCAGTTCTTC.

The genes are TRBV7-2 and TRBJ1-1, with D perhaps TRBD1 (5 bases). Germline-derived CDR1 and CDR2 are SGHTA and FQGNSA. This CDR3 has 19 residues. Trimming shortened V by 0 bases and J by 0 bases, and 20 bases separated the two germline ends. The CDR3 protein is CASSLAQVRTWTMNTEAFF. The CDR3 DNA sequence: TGTGCCAGCAGCTTAGCGCAAGTGAGGACATGGACTATGAACACTGAAGCTTTCTTT.

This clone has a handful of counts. The CDR3 here is CASSGRTSSYEQFF. For the CDR3, the DNA is TGTGCCAGCAGTGGCCGGACTAGTTCATATGAGCAGTTCTTC. The rearrangement links TRBV2 to TRBJ2-1, with 7 bases aligning to TRBD2. The CDR3 contains 14 residues. Germline CDR1 and CDR2: SNHLY and FYNNEI. Germline trimming cut 4 bases from V and 8 bases from J; bases unmatched to any gene: 8.

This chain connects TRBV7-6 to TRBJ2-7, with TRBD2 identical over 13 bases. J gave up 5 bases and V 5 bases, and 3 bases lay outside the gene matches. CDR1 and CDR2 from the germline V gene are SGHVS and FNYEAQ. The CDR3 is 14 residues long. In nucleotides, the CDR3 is TGTGCCAGCAGCATAGGACTAGCGGGGGACGAGCAGTACTTC. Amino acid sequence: CASSIGLAGDEQYF.

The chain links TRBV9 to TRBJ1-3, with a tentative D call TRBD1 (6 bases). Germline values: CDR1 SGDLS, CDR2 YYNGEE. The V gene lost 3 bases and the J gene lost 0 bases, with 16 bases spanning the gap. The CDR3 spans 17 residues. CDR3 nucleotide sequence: TGTGCCAGCAGCGGAAGAGCCAGGGGTCTCTCTGGAAACACCATATATTTT. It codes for CASSGRARGLSGNTIYF.

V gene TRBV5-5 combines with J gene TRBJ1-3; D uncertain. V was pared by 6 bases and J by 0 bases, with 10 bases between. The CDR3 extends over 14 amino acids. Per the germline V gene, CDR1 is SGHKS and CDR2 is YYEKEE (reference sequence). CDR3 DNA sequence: TGTGCCAGCAACCCACAGCTCTCTGGAAACACCATATATTTT. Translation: CASNPQLSGNTIYF. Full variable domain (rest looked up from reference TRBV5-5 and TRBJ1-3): DAGVTQSPTHLIKTRGQQVTLRCSPISGHKSVSWYQQVLGQGPQFIFQYYEKEERGRGNFPDRFSARQFPNYSSELNVNALLLGDSALYLCASNPQLSGNTIYFGEGSWLTVV.

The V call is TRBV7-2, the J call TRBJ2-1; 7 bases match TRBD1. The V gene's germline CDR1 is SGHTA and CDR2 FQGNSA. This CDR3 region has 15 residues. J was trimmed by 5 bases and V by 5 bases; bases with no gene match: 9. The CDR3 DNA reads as TGTGCCAGCAGCATGTGGGGACAGCATAACAATGAGCAGTTCTTC. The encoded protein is CASSMWGQHNNEQFF.

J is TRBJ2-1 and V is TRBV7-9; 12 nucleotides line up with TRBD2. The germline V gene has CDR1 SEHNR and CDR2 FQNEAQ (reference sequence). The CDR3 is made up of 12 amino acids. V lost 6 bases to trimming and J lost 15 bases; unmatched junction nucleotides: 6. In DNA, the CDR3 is TGTGCCAGCAGTTCGGGACTAGCGGGCATGTTCTTC. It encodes CASSSGLAGMFF.

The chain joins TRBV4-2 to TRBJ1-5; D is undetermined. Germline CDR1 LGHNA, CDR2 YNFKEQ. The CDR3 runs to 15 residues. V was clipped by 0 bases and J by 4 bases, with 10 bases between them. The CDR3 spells CASSQEAGMNQPQHF. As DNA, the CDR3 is TGTGCCAGCAGCCAAGAAGCAGGAATGAATCAGCCCCAGCATTTT.

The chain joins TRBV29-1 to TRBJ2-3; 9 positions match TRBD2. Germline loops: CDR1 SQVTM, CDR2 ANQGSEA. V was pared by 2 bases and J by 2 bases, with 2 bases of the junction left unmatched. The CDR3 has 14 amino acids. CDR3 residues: CSVELAGFTDTQYF. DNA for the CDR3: TGCAGCGTTGAACTAGCGGGATTCACAGATACGCAGTATTTT.

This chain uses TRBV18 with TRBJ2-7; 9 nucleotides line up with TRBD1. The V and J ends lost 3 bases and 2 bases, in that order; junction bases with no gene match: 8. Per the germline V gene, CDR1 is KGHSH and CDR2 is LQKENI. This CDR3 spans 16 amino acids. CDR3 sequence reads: CASSPYSGQGPYEQYF. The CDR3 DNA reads TGTGCCAGCTCACCGTATTCGGGACAGGGTCCCTACGAGCAGTACTTC.

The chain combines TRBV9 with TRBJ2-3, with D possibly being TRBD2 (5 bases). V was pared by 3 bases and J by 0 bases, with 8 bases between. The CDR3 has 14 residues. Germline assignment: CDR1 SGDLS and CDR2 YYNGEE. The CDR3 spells CASSGGYSTDTQYF. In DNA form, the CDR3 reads TGTGCCAGCAGCGGAGGGTATAGCACAGATACGCAGTATTTT.

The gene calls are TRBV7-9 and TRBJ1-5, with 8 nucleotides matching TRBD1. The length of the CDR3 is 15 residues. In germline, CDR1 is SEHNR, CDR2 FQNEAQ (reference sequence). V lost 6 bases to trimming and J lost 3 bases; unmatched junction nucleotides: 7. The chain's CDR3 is CASSYTGGPNQPQHF. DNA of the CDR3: TGTGCCAGCAGTTATACAGGGGGTCCCAATCAGCCCCAGCATTTT.

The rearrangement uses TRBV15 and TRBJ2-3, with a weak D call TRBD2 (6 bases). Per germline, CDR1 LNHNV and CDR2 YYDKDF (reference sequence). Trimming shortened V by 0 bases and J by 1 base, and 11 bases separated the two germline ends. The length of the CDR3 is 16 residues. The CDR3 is CATSRDPLARTDTQYF. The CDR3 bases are TGTGCCACCAGCAGAGATCCACTAGCCCGCACAGATACGCAGTATTTT.

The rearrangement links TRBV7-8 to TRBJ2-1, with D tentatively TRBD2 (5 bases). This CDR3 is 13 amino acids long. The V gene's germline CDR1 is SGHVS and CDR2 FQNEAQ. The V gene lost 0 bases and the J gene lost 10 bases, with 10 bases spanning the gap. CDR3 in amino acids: CASSLAGVDEQFF. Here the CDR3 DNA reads TGTGCCAGCAGCTTAGCGGGAGTGGACGAGCAGTTCTTC.